A single TCR beta chain is shown here with its context. As yet, its antigen is unknown. Per germline, CDR1 LNHDA and CDR2 SQIVND (reference sequence). CDR3 length: 12 residues. V shed 3 bases and J shed 1 base, with 4 bases lying between them. This was the immunoSEQ v3.0 assay at survey level. A target of 40,000-50,000 T-cell genomes per sample was set for sequencing. Using immunoSEQ multiplex PCR, the repertoire was profiled, and TCRdb retains in-frame clones only, with some absent. The sample contains roughly 34,000 clones, around 79% of which appear only once. This sample is part of a study of long-term antiretroviral therapy in people with HIV. Study-wide findings and caveats: Post-ART samples showed increased diversity that remained below transplant donor control levels. The repertoire was dominated at all time points by clones expanded before ART.

Cryopreserved PBMC numbered about 1-10 million per sample before DNA extraction. The input for sequencing was unsorted PBMCs, taken 1.9 years after starting antiretroviral therapy. This receptor was obtained from a man aged 18-30 years with HIV. The chain links TRBV19 to TRBJ2-7; D unresolved. The CDR3 loop is CASSMGSYEQYF. The CDR3 DNA reads as TGTGCCAGTAGTATGGGTTCCTACGAGCAGTACTTC.